This entry lists 13 T cell receptor beta chains sequenced from one sample in a study of blood T cells in healthy people across ages. For the second PCR, which ran for roughly 6 to 11 cycles, a sample-barcoded 5' primer and a J-beta primer mix were used. A single record per CDR3 protein comes from TCRdb applying MiXCR to the 5' RACE reads. This sample has fewer than 1.5 million distinct CDR3 sequences, with approximately 40% found just once. The sequencing sample was made of blood. The receptors originated from a woman under 30 in good health.

V usage is TRBV5-5 and J usage is TRBJ2-7, with unresolved D. Deletions cut 2 bases from V and 3 bases from J, with 12 bases between. CDR1 and CDR2 from the germline V gene are SGHKS and YYEKEE (reference sequence). The CDR3 runs to 14 residues. The CDR3 sequence: CASSLATMDYEQYF. Here the CDR3 DNA reads TGTGCCAGCAGCTTAGCGACCATGGACTACGAGCAGTACTTC.

This chain connects TRBV28 to TRBJ1-2; D might be TRBD1 (5 bases). CDR3 length: 14 amino acids. Trimming pared 6 bases from V and 7 bases from J, leaving 18 bases between. The germline gives CDR1 MDHEN, CDR2 SYDVKM. CDR3 coding DNA: TGTGCCAGCAGCCGCAGGGCGAGGAAGAGTGGCTACACCTTC. This gives the protein CASSRRARKSGYTF.

This clonotype turned up a few times. The CDR3 region is CASSPKSGTSGGGDTQYF. CDR3 bases: TGTGCCAGCAGTCCCAAATCCGGGACTAGCGGGGGCGGGGATACGCAGTATTTT. This chain joins TRBV27 and TRBJ2-3; TRBD2 agrees at 14 bases. CDR3 length equals 18 residues. V was clipped by 5 bases and J by 6 bases; unmatched bases: 13. Germline CDR1 and CDR2: MNHEY and SMNVEV (reference sequence).

This chain joins TRBV11-2 and TRBJ2-1; D may be TRBD1 (6 bases). The CDR3 extends over 15 amino acids. The germline V and J ends were trimmed by 0 bases and 13 bases, with 19 bases remaining between them. The germline V gene has CDR1 SGHAT and CDR2 FQNNGV. CDR3 sequence (DNA): TGTGCCAGCAGCTTAGATACAGGGAGAGTGGAGACCCAGTTCTTC. This sequence encodes CASSLDTGRVETQFF.

This clonotype was counted ten times or more. The chain uses TRBV29-1 and TRBJ2-4; no firm D call. V shed 4 bases and J shed 9 bases, with 7 bases lying between them. There are 10 residues in the CDR3. Germline loops: CDR1 SQVTM, CDR2 ANQGSEA. As DNA, the CDR3 is TGCAGCGTTGTTGAAACCATTCAGTACTTC. The encoded protein is CSVVETIQYF.

The genes are TRBV30 and TRBJ2-5; 8 positions agree with TRBD2. The V and J ends lost 3 bases and 11 bases, in that order; junction bases with no gene match: 8. The CDR3 is 12 residues long. Germline-derived CDR1 and CDR2 are GTSNPN and SVGIG (reference sequence). The CDR3 sequence: CAWRGTRHEQYF. The CDR3 region has the DNA TGTGCCTGGAGGGGGACTAGACATGAGCAGTACTTC.

The table lists this clonotype with a few counts. This rearrangement joins TRBV27 to TRBJ2-7; D gene ambiguous. The CDR3 covers 14 residues. With 7 bases removed from V and 5 bases from J, the gap between germline ends came to 18 bases. Germline V gene lookup returns CDR1 MNHEY and CDR2 SMNVEV (reference sequence). The CDR3 bases are TGTGCCAGCACCCCGGGCCATAGGTCCCACGAGCAGTACTTC. This gives the protein CASTPGHRSHEQYF.

V is TRBV9 and J is TRBJ1-1; the D gene is possibly TRBD1 (5 bases). With 3 bases removed from V and 2 bases from J, the gap between germline ends came to 8 bases. Germline assignment: CDR1 SGDLS and CDR2 YYNGEE. The length of the CDR3 is 13 residues. CDR3 sequence reads: CASSETDNTEAFF. CDR3 in DNA: TGTGCCAGCAGCGAGACAGATAACACTGAAGCTTTCTTT.

This clonotype was found once. The genes are TRBV6-4 and TRBJ1-6; D not resolved. Per the germline V gene, CDR1 is MRHNA and CDR2 is SNTAGT. The CDR3 has 13 residues. V lost 4 bases, J lost 6 bases, and 7 bases lay in between. CDR3 sequence: CASSGAVNSPLHF. CDR3 coding DNA: TGTGCCAGCAGTGGGGCAGTTAATTCACCCCTCCACTTT.

The chain has TRBV2 and TRBJ2-1; 8 bases map to TRBD2. The CDR3 covers 16 residues. V was pared by 3 bases and J by 4 bases, with 8 bases of the junction left unmatched. Per the germline V gene, CDR1 is SNHLY and CDR2 is FYNNEI. The CDR3 bases are TGTGCCAGCAGTGACCTTTCAGCGGGGGAATACAATGAGCAGTTCTTC. Protein sequence: CASSDLSAGEYNEQFF. Looking up the rest from reference TRBV2 and TRBJ2-1 gives the full variable domain: EPEVTQTPSHQVTQMGQEVILRCVPISNHLYFYWYRQILGQKVEFLVSFYNNEISEKSEIFDDQFSVERPDGSNFTLKIRSTKLEDSAMYFCASSDLSAGEYNEQFFGPGTRLTVL.

V and J are TRBV20-1 and TRBJ2-1; either TRBD1 or TRBD2 may fit D (5 bases each). Germline lookup yields CDR1 DFQATT and CDR2 SNEGSKA (reference sequence). Trimming removed 3 bases at V and 0 bases at J, with 12 bases between. CDR3 length: 15 residues. CDR3 amino acids: CSASISGSSYNEQFF. The CDR3 coding sequence is TGCAGTGCTAGCATTTCAGGGAGCTCCTACAATGAGCAGTTCTTC.

The chain carries TRBV4-2 and TRBJ1-6; D not certain. V lost 0 bases and J 5 bases, leaving 8 bases between the germline ends. The germline V gene has CDR1 LGHNA and CDR2 YNFKEQ. This CDR3 is 15 amino acids long. CDR3 sequence reads: CASSQESGNNSPLHF. Here the CDR3 DNA reads TGTGCCAGCAGCCAAGAATCCGGGAATAATTCACCCCTCCACTTT.

The V and J genes are TRBV28 and TRBJ2-5; maybe TRBD2 (7 bases). The CDR3 consists of 14 residues. V was clipped by 5 bases and J by 5 bases, with 15 bases between them. CDR1 MDHEN and CDR2 SYDVKM come from the germline V gene. The CDR3 DNA reads as TGTGCCAGCAGTGGGGGGGCTAGTATGGAGACCCAGTACTTC. This sequence encodes CASSGGASMETQYF.